The clone carrying this TCR beta chain was picked up a small number of times. Time point noted: pretreatment peripheral blood. Locally advanced or metastatic urothelial carcinoma affected all patients. This sample was taken from a study of PD-L1 blockade in urothelial cancer. As for the study in general: From 2014, patients received atezolizumab, given as 1,200 mg intravenously every 3 weeks. Analysis of blood occurred 3 weeks (second dose) and 6 weeks after treatment start.

The method was immunoSEQ multiplex PCR; TCRdb's version includes in-frame clones alone and lacks a portion of them. The sample includes roughly 130,000 clones, roughly 83% of them seen just once. Germline V gene data show CDR1 as WSHSY and CDR2 as SAAADI. V shed 7 bases, J shed 8 bases, and the junction held 10 bases outside the gene matches. The CDR3 totals 13 residues. The source is a man in his forties or fifties with urothelial cancer. This sample comprised PBMCs, obtained around atezolizumab (anti-PD-L1) treatment. V is TRBV10-2 and J is TRBJ1-2, with 7 bases lining up with TRBD1. The chain's CDR3 is CASTYGQVGGYTF. The CDR3 bases are TGCGCCAGCACCTACGGACAGGTCGGAGGCTACACCTTC.